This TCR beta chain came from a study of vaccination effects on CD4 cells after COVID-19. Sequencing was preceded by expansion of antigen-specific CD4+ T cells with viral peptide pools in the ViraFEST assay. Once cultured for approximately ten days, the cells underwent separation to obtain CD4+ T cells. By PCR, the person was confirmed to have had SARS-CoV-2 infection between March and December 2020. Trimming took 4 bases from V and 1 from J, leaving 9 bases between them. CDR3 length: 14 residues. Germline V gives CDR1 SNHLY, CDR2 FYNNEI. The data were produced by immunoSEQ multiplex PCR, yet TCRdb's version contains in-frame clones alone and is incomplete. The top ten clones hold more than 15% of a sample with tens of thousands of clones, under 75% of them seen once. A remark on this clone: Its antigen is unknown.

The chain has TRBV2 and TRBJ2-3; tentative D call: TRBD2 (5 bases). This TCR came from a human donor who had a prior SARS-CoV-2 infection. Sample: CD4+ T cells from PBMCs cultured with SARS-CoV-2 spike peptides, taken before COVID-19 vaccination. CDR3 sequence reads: CASSALVGTDTQYF. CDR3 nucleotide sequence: TGTGCCAGCAGTGCACTAGTGGGCACAGATACGCAGTATTTT.